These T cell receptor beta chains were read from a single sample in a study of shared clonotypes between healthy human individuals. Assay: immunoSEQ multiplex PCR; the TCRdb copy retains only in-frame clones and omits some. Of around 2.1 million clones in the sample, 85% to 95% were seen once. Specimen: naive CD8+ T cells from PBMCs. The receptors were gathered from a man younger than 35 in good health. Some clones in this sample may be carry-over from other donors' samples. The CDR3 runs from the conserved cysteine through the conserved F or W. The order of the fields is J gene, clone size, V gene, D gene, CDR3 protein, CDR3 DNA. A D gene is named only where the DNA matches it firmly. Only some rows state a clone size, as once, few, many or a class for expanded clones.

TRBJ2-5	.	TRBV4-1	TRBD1	CASSPTDRVLETQYF	TGCGCCAGCAGCCCCACCGACAGGGTACTTGAGACCCAGTACTTC
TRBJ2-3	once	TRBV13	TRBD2	CASSTSGLADSTDTQYF	TGTGCCAGCAGCACCTCGGGACTAGCAGATTCCACAGATACGCAGTATTTT
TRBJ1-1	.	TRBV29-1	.	CSVVFPFREPEAFF	TGCAGCGTCGTGTTTCCTTTCAGGGAACCTGAAGCTTTCTTT
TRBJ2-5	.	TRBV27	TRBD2	CASSTILAGGPETQYF	TGTGCCAGCAGTACCATACTAGCGGGAGGTCCTGAGACCCAGTACTTC
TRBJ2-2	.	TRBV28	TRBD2	CASSLSRQGVGLAGTGELFF	TGTGCCAGCAGTTTATCTCGACAGGGCGTTGGACTAGCGGGAACCGGGGAGCTGTTTTTT
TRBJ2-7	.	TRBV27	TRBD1	CASSPGPGQGEYEQYF	TGTGCCAGCAGTCCCGGGCCGGGACAGGGGGAATACGAGCAGTACTTC
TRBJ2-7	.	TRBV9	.	CASSVGQGGPYEQYF	TGTGCCAGCAGCGTAGGGCAGGGGGGTCCCTACGAGCAGTACTTC
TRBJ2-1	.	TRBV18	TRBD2	CASSPGLEPYNEQFF	TGTGCCAGCTCACCGGGACTAGAGCCCTACAATGAGCAGTTCTTC
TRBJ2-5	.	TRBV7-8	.	CASSLAVVGWQETQYF	TGTGCCAGCAGCTTAGCTGTTGTGGGGTGGCAAGAGACCCAGTACTTC
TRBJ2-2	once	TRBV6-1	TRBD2	CASLGLAGGFGELFF	TGTGCCAGCTTGGGACTAGCGGGAGGGTTCGGGGAGCTGTTTTTT
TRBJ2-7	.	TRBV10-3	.	CAISVPSASANPYEQYF	TGTGCCATCAGTGTACCGTCAGCTAGCGCTAATCCCTACGAGCAGTACTTC
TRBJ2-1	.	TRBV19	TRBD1	CASSILRDRHNEQFF	TGTGCCAGTAGTATCCTCCGGGACAGACACAATGAGCAGTTCTTC
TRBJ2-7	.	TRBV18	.	CASSPPLSYEQYF	TGTGCCAGCTCACCACCATTATCCTACGAGCAGTACTTC
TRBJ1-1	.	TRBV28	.	CASSLSPEQNTEAFF	TGTGCCAGCAGTTTATCGCCAGAGCAAAACACTGAAGCTTTCTTT
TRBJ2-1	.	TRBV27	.	CASSYTVYNEQFF	TGTGCCAGCAGTTATACAGTCTACAATGAGCAGTTCTTC
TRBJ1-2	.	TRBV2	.	CASSERGPLWGYTF	TGTGCCAGCAGTGAACGGGGACCCCTGTGGGGCTACACCTTC
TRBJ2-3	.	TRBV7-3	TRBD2	CASSLRLAGENTDTQYF	TGTGCCAGCAGCCTAAGACTAGCGGGGGAAAACACAGATACGCAGTATTTT
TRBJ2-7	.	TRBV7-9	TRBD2	CASRSNSGRAFQEQYF	TGTGCCAGCAGATCGAATAGCGGGAGGGCCTTTCAAGAGCAGTACTTC
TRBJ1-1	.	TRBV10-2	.	CASIHGRGGTEAFF	TGCGCCAGCATCCACGGACGGGGAGGGACTGAAGCTTTCTTT
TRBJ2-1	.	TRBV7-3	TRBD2	CASSLAAGAEQFF	TGTGCCAGCAGCTTAGCAGCGGGAGCTGAGCAGTTCTTC
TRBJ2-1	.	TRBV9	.	CASSVVPGAYNEQFF	TGTGCCAGCAGCGTAGTACCCGGGGCCTACAATGAGCAGTTCTTC
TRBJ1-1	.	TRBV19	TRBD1	CASRGTGVTEAFF	TGTGCCAGTAGAGGGACAGGGGTGACTGAAGCTTTCTTT
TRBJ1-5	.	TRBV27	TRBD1	CASRTHRGDEYSNQPQHF	TGTGCCAGCAGGACCCACAGGGGGGACGAATATAGCAATCAGCCCCAGCATTTT
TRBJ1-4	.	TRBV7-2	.	CASSSPGNEKLFF	TGTGCCAGCAGCTCCCCGGGTAATGAAAAACTGTTTTTT
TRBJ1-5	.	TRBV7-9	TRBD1	CASSLTGRGQPQHF	TGTGCCAGCAGCTTGACAGGGAGGGGACAGCCCCAGCATTTT
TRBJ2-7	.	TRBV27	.	CASSVAISYEQYF	TGTGCCAGCAGTGTCGCTATCTCCTACGAGCAGTACTTC
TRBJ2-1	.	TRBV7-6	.	CASIPTFSAGLADEQFF	TGTGCCAGCATCCCCACCTTTAGCGCCGGGTTGGCCGATGAGCAGTTCTTC
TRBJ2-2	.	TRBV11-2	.	CASSWGAGGELFF	TGTGCCAGCAGCTGGGGTGCCGGCGGGGAGCTGTTTTTT
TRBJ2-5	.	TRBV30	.	CAWSASGTVFGGETQYF	TGTGCCTGGAGTGCCTCCGGGACAGTCTTTGGGGGGGAGACCCAGTACTTC
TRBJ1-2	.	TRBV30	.	CAWIQGGVHGYTF	TGTGCCTGGATACAGGGCGGGGTGCATGGCTACACCTTC
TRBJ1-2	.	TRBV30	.	CAWRVLVGGYTF	TGTGCCTGGAGAGTCTTAGTAGGTGGCTACACCTTC
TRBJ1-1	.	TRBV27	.	CASSFGGQTEAFF	TGTGCCAGCAGTTTTGGGGGGCAAACTGAAGCTTTCTTT
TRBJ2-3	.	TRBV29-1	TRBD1	CSVGKGQGPTDTQYF	TGCAGCGTTGGTAAGGGACAGGGGCCCACAGATACGCAGTATTTT
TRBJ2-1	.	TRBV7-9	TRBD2	CASRPPTGGTYNEQFF	TGTGCCAGCAGGCCCCCTACGGGGGGAACCTACAATGAGCAGTTCTTC
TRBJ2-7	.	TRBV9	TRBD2	CASSVEAGFGDEQYF	TGTGCCAGCAGCGTCGAAGCGGGGTTCGGGGACGAGCAGTACTTC
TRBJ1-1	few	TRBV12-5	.	CASGSGNTEAFF	TGTGCTAGTGGTTCAGGTAACACTGAAGCTTTCTTT
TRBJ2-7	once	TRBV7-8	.	CASGGSYEQYF	TGTGCCAGCGGGGGATCCTACGAGCAGTACTTC
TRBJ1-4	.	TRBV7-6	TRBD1	CASNGGQPALRELFF	TGTGCCAGCAACGGGGGACAGCCAGCTTTGCGGGAACTGTTTTTT
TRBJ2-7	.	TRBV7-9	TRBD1	CASSSPAGGQGIPQEQYF	TGTGCCAGCAGCTCACCGGCAGGGGGACAGGGGATCCCCCAGGAGCAGTACTTC
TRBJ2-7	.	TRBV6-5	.	CASSPLPGSNYEQYF	TGTGCCAGCAGTCCCCTCCCGGGATCTAATTACGAGCAGTACTTC